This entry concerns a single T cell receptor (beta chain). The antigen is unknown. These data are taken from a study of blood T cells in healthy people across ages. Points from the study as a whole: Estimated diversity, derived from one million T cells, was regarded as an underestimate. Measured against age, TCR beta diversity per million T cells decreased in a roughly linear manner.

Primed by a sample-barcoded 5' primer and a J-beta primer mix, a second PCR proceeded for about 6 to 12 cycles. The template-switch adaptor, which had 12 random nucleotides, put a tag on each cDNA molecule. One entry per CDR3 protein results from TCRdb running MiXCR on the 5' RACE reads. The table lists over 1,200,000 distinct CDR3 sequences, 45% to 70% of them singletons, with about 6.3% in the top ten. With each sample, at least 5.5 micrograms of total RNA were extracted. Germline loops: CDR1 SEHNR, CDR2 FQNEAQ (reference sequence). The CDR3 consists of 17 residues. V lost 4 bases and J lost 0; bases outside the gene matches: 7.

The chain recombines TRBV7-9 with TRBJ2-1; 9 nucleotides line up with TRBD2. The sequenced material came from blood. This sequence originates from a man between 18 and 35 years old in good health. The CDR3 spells CASSSTSGQNSYNEQFF. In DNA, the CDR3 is TGTGCCAGCAGCTCCACTAGCGGGCAAAACTCCTACAATGAGCAGTTCTTC.